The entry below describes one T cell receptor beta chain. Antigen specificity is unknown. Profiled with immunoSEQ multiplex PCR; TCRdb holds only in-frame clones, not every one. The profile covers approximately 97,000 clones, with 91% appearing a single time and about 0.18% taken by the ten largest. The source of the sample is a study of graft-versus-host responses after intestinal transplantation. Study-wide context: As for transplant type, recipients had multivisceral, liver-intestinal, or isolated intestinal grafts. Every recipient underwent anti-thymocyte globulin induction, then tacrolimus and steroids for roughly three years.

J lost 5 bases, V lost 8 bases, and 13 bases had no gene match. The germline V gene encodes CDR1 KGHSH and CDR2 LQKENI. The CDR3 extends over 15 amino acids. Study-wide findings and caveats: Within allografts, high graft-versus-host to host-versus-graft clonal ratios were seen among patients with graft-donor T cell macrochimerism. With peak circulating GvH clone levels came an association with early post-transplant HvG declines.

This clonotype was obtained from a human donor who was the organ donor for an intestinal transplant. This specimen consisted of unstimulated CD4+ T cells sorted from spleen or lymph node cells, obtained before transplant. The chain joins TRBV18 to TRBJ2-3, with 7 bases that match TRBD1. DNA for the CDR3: TGTGCCAGCAGTCGGGAACAGGGGTTTGGAGATACGCAGTATTTT. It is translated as CASSREQGFGDTQYF. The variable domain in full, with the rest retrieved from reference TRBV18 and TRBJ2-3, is NAGVMQNPRHLVRRRGQEARLRCSPMKGHSHVYWYRQLPEEGLKFMVYLQKENIIDESGMPKERFSAEFPKEGPSILRIQQVVRGDSAAYFCASSREQGFGDTQYFGPGTRLTVL.